This T cell receptor beta chain was recovered during a study of vaccination effects on CD4 cells after COVID-19. Study background: Post-vaccine specimens were collected at a median of 72 days following the second dose.

This clone is a singleton in its sample. What it recognizes is unknown. The method was immunoSEQ multiplex PCR; TCRdb's version includes in-frame clones alone and lacks a portion of them. This table has roughly 59,000 clones, 78% appearing once. ViraFEST used viral peptide pools to expand antigen-specific CD4+ T cells before sequencing. Once cultured for approximately ten days, the cells underwent separation to obtain CD4+ T cells. BNT162b2 vaccine or mRNA-1273 vaccine was given to participants in two doses. On both days 3 and 7, half of the culture medium was replaced with IL-2 medium. Germline V gene data show CDR1 as KGHSH and CDR2 as LQKENI. The length of the CDR3 is 14 residues. The V and J ends lost 3 bases and 5 bases, in that order; junction bases with no gene match: 3.

The clonotype originates from a human donor who received a COVID-19 vaccine. V usage is TRBV18 and J usage is TRBJ1-1, with 10 bases identical to TRBD1. Source: CD4+ T cells from PBMCs cultured with HCoV-OC43 spike peptides, taken after COVID-19 vaccination. The subset denotes: HCoV-OC43 spike overlapping peptide pool stimulation. In DNA, the CDR3 is TGTGCCAGCTCACCTCGGACAGGGGGTACTGAAGCTTTCTTT. Its translation: CASSPRTGGTEAFF.